The next 27 T cell receptor beta chains were all read from a single sample in a study of blood T cell repertoires in COVID-19. Data came from immunoSEQ multiplex PCR; TCRdb stores just in-frame clones and leaves some out. Of roughly 300,000 clones listed, about 92% are singletons. Material: PBMCs or T cells enriched from blood (not recorded which). The receptor source for this set is a woman in her twenties or thirties who had recovered from COVID-19.

The rearrangement joins TRBV6-2 or TRBV6-3 to TRBJ2-1, with 8 bases aligning to TRBD1. The CDR3 is 13 amino acids. Germline CDR1 is MNHEY and CDR2 is SVGEGT. V shed 6 bases, J shed 9 bases, and the junction held 7 bases outside the gene matches. The CDR3 DNA sequence: TGTGCCAGCAGCCCAGACAGGGGTGGTGAGCAGTTCTTC. This sequence encodes CASSPDRGGEQFF.

CDR3 protein: CASSPQGDQETQYF. DNA of the CDR3: TGCGCCAGCAGCCCACAGGGGGACCAAGAGACCCAGTACTTC. The V gene is TRBV5-1, the J gene TRBJ2-5; 8 bases agree with TRBD1. V shed 4 bases, J shed 0 bases, and the junction held 2 bases outside the gene matches. This CDR3 comprises 14 residues. The germline CDR1 and CDR2 sequences are SGHRS and YFSETQ. Looking up the rest from reference TRBV5-1 and TRBJ2-5 gives the full variable domain: KAGVTQTPRYLIKTRGQQVTLSCSPISGHRSVSWYQQTPGQGLQFLFEYFSETQRNKGNFPGRFSGRQFSNSRSEMNVSTLELGDSALYLCASSPQGDQETQYFGPGTRLLVL.

This chain joins TRBV28 and TRBJ2-3, with D possibly matching TRBD2 (5 bases). The length of the CDR3 is 14 residues. The V end was cut by 5 bases, the J end by 2 bases, with 11 bases between. The germline CDR1 and CDR2 sequences are MDHEN and SYDVKM. This CDR3 reads CASSVRGITDTQYF. CDR3 nucleotides: TGTGCCAGCAGTGTACGGGGAATCACAGATACGCAGTATTTT.

As regards this clone: An end of the junction differs from the germline gene, which may be a read error. V is TRBV18 and J is TRBJ2-5, with a weak D call TRBD1 (6 bases). The CDR3 is made up of 11 amino acids. Germline assignment: CDR1 KGHSH and CDR2 LQKENI. Here the CDR3 reads CSTGEQETQYF. In DNA form, the CDR3 reads TGCTCGACAGGCGAACAAGAGACCCAGTACTTC.

This chain uses TRBV30 with TRBJ1-1; D uncertain. The V gene lost 2 bases and the J gene lost 5 bases, with 9 bases spanning the gap. Per germline, CDR1 GTSNPN and CDR2 SVGIG (reference sequence). The CDR3 consists of 12 residues. Written as DNA, the CDR3 is TGTGCCTGGAGTCCCGGCGGTACTGAAGCTTTCTTT. The encoded protein is CAWSPGGTEAFF.

The chain has TRBV6-5 and TRBJ2-6; 7 bases map to TRBD1. The CDR3 length is 14 residues. V shed 11 bases and J 0 bases; nucleotides not matched to a gene: 4. The germline gives CDR1 MNHEY, CDR2 SVGAGI. The CDR3 sequence: CAEQGDSGANVLTF. In DNA, the CDR3 is TGTGCCGAGCAGGGGGACTCTGGGGCCAACGTCCTGACTTTC.

The chain employs TRBV27 and TRBJ2-1; D may be TRBD2 (6 bases). V lost 0 bases, J lost 4 bases, and 13 bases lay in between. The CDR3 sequence is 16 residues long. The germline CDR1 and CDR2 sequences are MNHEY and SMNVEV (reference sequence). This CDR3 reads CASSLSSGAPYNEQFF. The DNA of the CDR3 is TGTGCCAGCAGTTTATCGTCGGGAGCGCCTTACAATGAGCAGTTCTTC.

The V call is TRBV3-1 (or the pseudogene TRBV3-2), the J call TRBJ1-3, with a possible D match to TRBD1 (5 bases). CDR3 length equals 14 residues. Per the germline V gene, CDR1 is LGHDT and CDR2 is YNNKEL (reference sequence). V lost 5 bases and J lost 1, with 9 bases in between. CDR3 sequence (DNA): TGTGCCAGCAGCAGAGACAGTTCTGGAAACACCATATATTTT. Translation gives CASSRDSSGNTIYF.

The chain has TRBV28 and TRBJ2-1; 13 bases are shared with TRBD2. The ends lost 6 bases at V and 6 bases at J; junction bases unmatched: 14. Per germline, CDR1 MDHEN and CDR2 SYDVKM. The CDR3 consists of 18 residues. CDR3 sequence reads: CASRPRQLAGGPRNEQFF. In nucleotides, the CDR3 is TGTGCCAGCAGGCCCCGTCAACTAGCGGGAGGGCCCCGCAATGAGCAGTTCTTC. The full variable domain, with the rest looked up from reference TRBV28 and TRBJ2-1, is DVKVTQSSRYLVKRTGEKVFLECVQDMDHENMFWYRQDPGLGLRLIYFSYDVKMKEKGDIPEGYSVSREKKERFSLILESASTNQTSMYLCASRPRQLAGGPRNEQFFGPGTRLTVL.

This chain connects TRBV2 to TRBJ1-1; D unresolved. V lost 6 bases, J lost 10 bases, and 15 bases lay in between. Germline values: CDR1 SNHLY, CDR2 FYNNEI. The length of the CDR3 is 12 residues. The DNA of the CDR3 is TGTGCCAGCAGGTCGAGGGCGGTGGGAGCTTTCTTT. This encodes CASRSRAVGAFF.

This clone occurred once. V is TRBV28 and J is TRBJ1-2; D ambiguous. Germline V gives CDR1 MDHEN, CDR2 SYDVKM. The length of the CDR3 is 15 residues. Deletions cut 3 bases from V and 0 bases from J, with 11 bases between. The CDR3 region has the DNA TGTGCCAGCAGTTTCAACCCAAGAGCTAACTATGGCTACACCTTC. Residues: CASSFNPRANYGYTF.

This clone was seen only once. The chain combines TRBV27 with TRBJ2-5; the D gene is possibly TRBD1 (6 bases). Deletions cut 5 bases from V and 3 bases from J, with 13 bases between. CDR3 length: 14 amino acids. Looked up from germline, CDR1 is MNHEY and CDR2 is SMNVEV (reference sequence). CDR3 amino acids: CASSPWTEEETQYF. CDR3 nucleotides: TGTGCCAGCAGTCCCTGGACAGAAGAAGAGACCCAGTACTTC.

The gene calls are TRBV21-1 and TRBJ1-1; whether TRBD1, the table's D call, matches the DNA was not checked. TRBV21-1 is a documented pseudogene. The CDR3 runs to 18 residues. The CDR3 DNA sequence: TGTGCCAGCAGCACAAATCCCCAGGACAGACCATGGGGCACTGAAGCTTTCTTT. It is translated as CASSTNPQDRPWGTEAFF.

The chain employs TRBV6-5 and TRBJ2-7; TRBD2 aligns across 7 bases. CDR1 and CDR2 (germline): MNHEY, SVGAGI. V was pared by 4 bases and J by 2 bases, with 5 bases of the junction left unmatched. The CDR3 is 14 amino acids. The CDR3 DNA reads TGTGCCAGCAGTTTGACGGGAGGAACCTACGAGCAGTACTTC. Translated, it gives CASSLTGGTYEQYF.

The rearrangement uses TRBV2 and TRBJ1-1; no clear D gene. The germline V gene has CDR1 SNHLY and CDR2 FYNNEI. Trimming took 2 bases from V and 1 from J, leaving 14 bases between them. This CDR3 comprises 16 residues. Written as DNA, the CDR3 is TGTGCCAGCAGTGAAACGGGGAACGGCAAGAACACTGAAGCTTTCTTT. Protein: CASSETGNGKNTEAFF.

This chain uses TRBV7-6 with TRBJ1-1; TRBD1 might be the D (5 bases). CDR1 is SGHVS, CDR2 FNYEAQ, per germline. V was pared by 4 bases and J by 3 bases, with 18 bases between. CDR3 length: 16 residues. The CDR3 DNA follows: TGTGCCAGCAGCTACTGGGACGGGAGAGGGGACACTGAAGCTTTCTTT. It encodes CASSYWDGRGDTEAFF.

The CDR3 DNA reads as TGTGCCAGCAGCCAGGACAGGGGGGAAAATGAGCAGTTCTTC. This codes for CASSQDRGENEQFF. The rearrangement joins TRBV7-9 to TRBJ2-1; 10 positions agree with TRBD1. V lost 5 bases to trimming and J lost 7 bases; unmatched junction nucleotides: 5. This CDR3 contains 14 residues. Germline V gene lookup returns CDR1 SEHNR and CDR2 FQNEAQ (reference sequence).

This chain links TRBV4-1 with TRBJ2-2, with D tentatively TRBD2 (7 bases). The CDR3 totals 14 residues. Trimming took off 4 bases at V and 7 bases at J, with 13 bases between the two ends. Germline lookup yields CDR1 MGHRA and CDR2 YSYEKL. Written as DNA, the CDR3 is TGCGCCAGCAGCCGGGACAAGCGGGACGGGGAGCTGTTTTTT. The encoded protein is CASSRDKRDGELFF.

The V call is TRBV2, the J call TRBJ1-2; 7 bases match TRBD1. This CDR3 is built from 16 residues. The germline V gene encodes CDR1 SNHLY and CDR2 FYNNEI. Trimming removed 8 bases from V and 2 bases from J; junction bases left unmatched: 14. CDR3 residues: CASPSRGTSNNYGYTF. For the CDR3, the DNA is TGTGCCAGCCCTTCCAGGGGGACTTCTAACAACTATGGCTACACCTTC.

J is TRBJ2-3 and V is TRBV25-1; tentative D call: TRBD1 (6 bases). The CDR3 has 15 residues. The germline V gene encodes CDR1 MGHDK and CDR2 SYGVNS. Trimming took 4 bases from V and 1 from J, leaving 12 bases between them. The DNA of the CDR3 is TGTGCCAGCAGTGTACAGGGATCCGGCACAGATACGCAGTATTTT. Its protein product is CASSVQGSGTDTQYF.

The chain joins TRBV19 to TRBJ1-5, with D possibly being TRBD1 (6 bases). Germline CDR1 reads LNHDA; CDR2 reads SQIVND (reference sequence). This CDR3 is 14 amino acids long. V was trimmed by 5 bases and J by 0 bases, leaving 8 bases between them. The CDR3, as DNA: TGTGCCAGTAGTTGGGACACTAGCAATCAGCCCCAGCATTTT. Protein product: CASSWDTSNQPQHF.

The chain is built from TRBV9 and TRBJ2-5; 7 bases are a match to TRBD2. The germline V gene encodes CDR1 SGDLS and CDR2 YYNGEE. The CDR3 has 15 amino acids. J was trimmed by 5 bases and V by 5 bases; bases with no gene match: 12. As DNA, the CDR3 is TGTGCCAGCAGTGAAAATAGCGGGCTTCAGGAGACCCAGTACTTC. Its protein is CASSENSGLQETQYF.

The chain uses TRBV28 and TRBJ2-5, with D possibly being TRBD2 (5 bases). The CDR3 runs 15 residues. V lost 4 bases and J 5 bases, leaving 17 bases between the germline ends. In germline, CDR1 is MDHEN, CDR2 SYDVKM. CDR3 amino acids: CASSSTRLSGETQYF. DNA of the CDR3: TGTGCCAGCAGTTCAACCCGACTAAGTGGGGAGACCCAGTACTTC.

The rearrangement links TRBV2 to TRBJ1-2, with 7 positions matching TRBD1. There are 13 residues in the CDR3. V shed 7 bases, J shed 2 bases, and the junction held 4 bases outside the gene matches. The germline CDR1 and CDR2 sequences are SNHLY and FYNNEI. CDR3 nucleotides: TGTGCCAGCATACAGGGGCGCAACTATGGCTACACCTTC. This translates into CASIQGRNYGYTF.

The rearrangement uses TRBV28 and TRBJ1-5, with TRBD1 matching over 11 bases. The V gene end was trimmed by 5 bases and the J gene end by 7 bases; junction bases not matched to a gene: 4. The CDR3 loop spans 14 amino acids. CDR1 is MDHEN, CDR2 SYDVKM, per germline. CDR3 loop: CASSRRDRGQPQHF. CDR3 nucleotide sequence: TGTGCCAGCAGTCGACGGGACAGGGGGCAGCCCCAGCATTTT.

The CDR3 reads CASSYSIHMETGELFF. The CDR3 DNA reads TGTGCCAGCAGTTACTCGATTCACATGGAGACCGGGGAGCTGTTTTTT. The chain has TRBV6-5 and TRBJ2-2; no definite D call. Germline V gene data show CDR1 as MNHEY and CDR2 as SVGAGI. This CDR3 has 16 amino acids. V was cut by 0 bases and J by 5 bases, with 13 bases left in between.

This chain joins TRBV18 and TRBJ1-1, with a possible D match to TRBD1 (6 bases). V was shortened by 4 bases and J by 3 bases, with 12 bases between the two germline ends. This CDR3 has 14 amino acids. Germline lookup yields CDR1 KGHSH and CDR2 LQKENI. The CDR3 protein is CASSLMDRHTEAFF. The CDR3 bases are TGTGCCAGCTCACTGATGGACAGACACACTGAAGCTTTCTTT. Looking up the rest from reference TRBV18 and TRBJ1-1 gives the full variable domain: NAGVMQNPRHLVRRRGQEARLRCSPMKGHSHVYWYRQLPEEGLKFMVYLQKENIIDESGMPKERFSAEFPKEGPSILRIQQVVRGDSAAYFCASSLMDRHTEAFFGQGTRLTVV.